What follows are 9 T cell receptor beta chains derived from one specimen sequenced in a study of regulatory T cells in long-lasting Graves disease. Stated time point: persistent/refractory GD, antithyroid drugs over 5 years with positive TRAb. TCR sequences were obtained from RNA taken from PBMCs. CDR3 regions were amplified by Arm-PCR using iRepertoire HTBI primers to build TCR beta libraries. Via MiXCR, TCRdb re-called the multiplex PCR reads, giving one row per CDR3 protein. The sample has 400,000 to 500,000 distinct CDR3 sequences; 20% to 25% are singletons. Sample: peripheral blood mononuclear cells (PBMCs), taken when the disease was refractory, from a patient treated with antithyroid drugs. Receptor source: a female donor with Graves disease.

In this sample, this clonotype turned up once. The chain has TRBV12-3 or TRBV12-4 and TRBJ2-1; the D call may be TRBD1 or TRBD2 (5 bases each). The CDR3 loop spans 14 amino acids. Trimming stripped 8 bases from V and 6 bases from J, with 17 bases between. CDR3 amino acids: CASGVQDFPNEQFF. The CDR3, as DNA: TGTGCCAGCGGGGTACAGGACTTCCCCAATGAGCAGTTCTTC.

In this sample, this clonotype turned up a few times. The chain couples TRBV14 to TRBJ1-2; 7 bases align to TRBD1. The CDR3 totals 14 residues. Per the germline V gene, CDR1 is SGHDN and CDR2 is FVKESK. Trimming cost V 4 bases and J 1 base; bases outside gene matches: 3. For the CDR3, the DNA is TGTGCCAGCAGCCGCCGGGACAGTAACTATGGCTACACCTTC. Its translation: CASSRRDSNYGYTF.

This clonotype was seen repeatedly, ten times or more. The chain carries TRBV6-2 or TRBV6-3 and TRBJ2-2, with TRBD2 matching over 10 bases. The CDR3 contains 17 residues. J lost 5 bases, V lost 5 bases, and 11 bases had no gene match. Per germline, CDR1 MNHEY and CDR2 SVGEGT. Written as DNA, the CDR3 is TGTGCCAGCAGTGGGCGCTTAATAGCGGGAGGAACCGGGGAGCTGTTTTTT. This encodes CASSGRLIAGGTGELFF.

This clonotype was counted many times. This chain connects TRBV28 to TRBJ2-7; D possibly corresponds to TRBD2 (5 bases). Trimming left V 1 base short and J 7 bases short, with 8 bases between. The germline CDR1 and CDR2 sequences are MDHEN and SYDVKM. This CDR3 has 12 residues. In DNA form, the CDR3 reads TGTGCCAGCAGTTTATCCGGGGAGGAGCAGTACTTC. It specifies CASSLSGEEQYF. Variable domain in full (rest from reference TRBV28 and TRBJ2-7): DVKVTQSSRYLVKRTGEKVFLECVQDMDHENMFWYRQDPGLGLRLIYFSYDVKMKEKGDIPEGYSVSREKKERFSLILESASTNQTSMYLCASSLSGEEQYFGPGTRLTVT.

This chain uses TRBV19 with TRBJ2-7; either TRBD1 or TRBD2 may supply D (5 bases each). The CDR3 contains 13 residues. Per germline, CDR1 LNHDA and CDR2 SQIVND (reference sequence). V gave up 5 bases and J gave up 7 bases, with 15 bases separating them. The CDR3 nucleotides read TGTGCCAGTAGTTTGGGACCGGGCTGGGAGCAGTACTTC. Protein: CASSLGPGWEQYF.

The chain joins TRBV9 to TRBJ2-7; D might be TRBD1 or TRBD2, each matching 5 bases. V was pared by 0 bases and J by 6 bases, with 13 bases between. Looked up from germline, CDR1 is SGDLS and CDR2 is YYNGEE. This CDR3 is built from 14 residues. The CDR3 spells CASSVGPGPAEQYF. For the CDR3, the DNA is TGTGCCAGCAGCGTAGGGCCGGGGCCGGCCGAGCAGTACTTC.

This clonotype was detected ten times or more. The chain uses TRBV28 and TRBJ2-7, with D uncertain. V was trimmed by 5 bases and J by 4 bases, leaving 9 bases between them. The CDR3 runs 12 residues. Per the germline V gene, CDR1 is MDHEN and CDR2 is SYDVKM. In nucleotides, the CDR3 is TGTGCCAGCAGTCGGATATTGTACGAGCAGTACTTC. As protein: CASSRILYEQYF.

This clonotype has at least ten counts. The chain carries TRBV6-1 and TRBJ1-2; possible D gene TRBD1, 5 bases. V lost 5 bases and J 5 bases, leaving 15 bases between the germline ends. CDR3 length: 14 residues. CDR1 and CDR2 (germline): MNHNS, SASEGT. CDR3 in amino acids: CASSRPGGGYGYTF. The CDR3, as DNA: TGTGCCAGCAGTCGTCCGGGGGGGGGATATGGCTACACCTTC.

This chain uses TRBV19 with TRBJ2-2; TRBD1 aligns across 8 bases. The junction had 4 bases not matched to a gene; V was cut back by 1 base and J by 3 bases. The germline V gene encodes CDR1 LNHDA and CDR2 SQIVND (reference sequence). This CDR3 spans 16 amino acids. CDR3 sequence (DNA): TGTGCCAGTAGTATAGTGGCAGGGGGCTACACCGGGGAGCTGTTTTTT. Protein sequence: CASSIVAGGYTGELFF.